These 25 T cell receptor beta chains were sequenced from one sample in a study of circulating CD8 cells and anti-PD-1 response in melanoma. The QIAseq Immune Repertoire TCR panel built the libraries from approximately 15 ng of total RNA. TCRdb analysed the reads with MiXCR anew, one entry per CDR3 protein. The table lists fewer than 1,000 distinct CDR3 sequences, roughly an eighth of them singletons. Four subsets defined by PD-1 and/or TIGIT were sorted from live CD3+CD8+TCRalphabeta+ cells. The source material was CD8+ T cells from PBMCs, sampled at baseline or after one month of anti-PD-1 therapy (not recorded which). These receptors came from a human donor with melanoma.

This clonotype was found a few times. In DNA, the CDR3 is TGTGCCAGCAGTTTGCTCGGGGGGACAAACATTCAGTACTTC. The encoded protein is CASSLLGGTNIQYF. The chain combines TRBV12-3 or TRBV12-4 with TRBJ2-4, with 7 nucleotides matching TRBD2. With V trimmed by 3 bases and J by 6 bases, 5 bases remained unmatched. The CDR3 contains 14 residues.

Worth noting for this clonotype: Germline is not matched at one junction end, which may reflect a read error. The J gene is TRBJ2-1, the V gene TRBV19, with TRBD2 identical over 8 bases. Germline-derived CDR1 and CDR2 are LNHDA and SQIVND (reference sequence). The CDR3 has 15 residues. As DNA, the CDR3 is TGTACCAGTAGAAGAATTAGCGGGGCCTACAATGAGCAGTTCTTC. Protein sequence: CTSRRISGAYNEQFF.

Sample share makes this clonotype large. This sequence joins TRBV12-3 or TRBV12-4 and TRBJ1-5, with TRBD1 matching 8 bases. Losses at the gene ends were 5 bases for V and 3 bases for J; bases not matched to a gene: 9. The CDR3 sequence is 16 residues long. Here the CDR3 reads CASSPPGQVFNQPQHF. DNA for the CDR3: TGTGCCAGCAGTCCCCCGGGACAGGTCTTCAATCAGCCCCAGCATTTT.

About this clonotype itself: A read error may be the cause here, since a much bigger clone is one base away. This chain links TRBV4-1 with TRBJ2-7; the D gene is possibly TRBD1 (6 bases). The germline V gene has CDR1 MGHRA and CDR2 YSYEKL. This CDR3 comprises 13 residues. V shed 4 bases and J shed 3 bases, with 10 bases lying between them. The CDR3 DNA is TGCGCCAGCAGCCTACCAGGGGTCTACGAGCAGTACTTC. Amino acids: CASSLPGVYEQYF.

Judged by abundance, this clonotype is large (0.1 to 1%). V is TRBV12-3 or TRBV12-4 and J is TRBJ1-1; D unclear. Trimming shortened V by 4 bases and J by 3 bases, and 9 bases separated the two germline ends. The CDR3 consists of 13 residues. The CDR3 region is CASSSRSDTEAFF. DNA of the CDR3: TGTGCCAGCAGTTCCCGGTCTGACACTGAAGCTTTCTTT.

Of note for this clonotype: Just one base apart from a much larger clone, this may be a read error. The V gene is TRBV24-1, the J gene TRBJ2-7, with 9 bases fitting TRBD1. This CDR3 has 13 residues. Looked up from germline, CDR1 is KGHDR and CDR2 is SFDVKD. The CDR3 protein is CATSDSDRGERYF. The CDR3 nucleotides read TGTGCCACCAGTGATTCCGACAGGGGGGAGCGGTACTTC.

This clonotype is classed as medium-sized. CDR3 nucleotides: TGTGCCAGCAGCCAAGCACGGCGGGACAGGGGGAAGGATACGCAGTATTTT. This sequence encodes CASSQARRDRGKDTQYF. V gene TRBV4-2 combines with J gene TRBJ2-3; 11 bases line up with TRBD1. The J segment lost 6 bases and the V segment lost 1 base, leaving 9 bases of the junction unmatched. The CDR3 is made up of 17 amino acids. Germline-derived CDR1 and CDR2 are LGHNA and YNFKEQ.

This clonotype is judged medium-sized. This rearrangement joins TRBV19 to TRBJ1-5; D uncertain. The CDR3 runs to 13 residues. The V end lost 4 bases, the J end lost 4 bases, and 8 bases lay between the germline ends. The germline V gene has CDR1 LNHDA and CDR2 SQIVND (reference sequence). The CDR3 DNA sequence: TGTGCCAGTAGTACCCTGAATAATCAGCCCCAGCATTTT. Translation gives CASSTLNNQPQHF.

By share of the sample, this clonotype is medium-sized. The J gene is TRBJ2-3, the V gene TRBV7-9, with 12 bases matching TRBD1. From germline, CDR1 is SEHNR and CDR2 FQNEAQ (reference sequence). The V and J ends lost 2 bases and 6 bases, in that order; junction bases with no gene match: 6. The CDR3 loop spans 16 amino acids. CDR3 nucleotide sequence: TGTGCCAGCAGCTTACCGAGGGACAGGGGGCCCGATACGCAGTATTTT. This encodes CASSLPRDRGPDTQYF.

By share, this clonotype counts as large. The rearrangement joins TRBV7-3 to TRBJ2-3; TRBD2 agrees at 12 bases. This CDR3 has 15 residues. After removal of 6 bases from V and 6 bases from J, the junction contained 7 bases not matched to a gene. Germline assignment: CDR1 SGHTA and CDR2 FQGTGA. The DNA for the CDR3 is TGTGCCAGCAGGTCGACTAGCGGGGGTTTGGATACGCAGTATTTT. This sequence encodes CASRSTSGGLDTQYF.

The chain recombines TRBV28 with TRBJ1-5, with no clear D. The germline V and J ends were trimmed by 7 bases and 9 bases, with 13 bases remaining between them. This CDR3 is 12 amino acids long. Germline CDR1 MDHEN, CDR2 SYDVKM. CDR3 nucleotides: TGTGCCAGCACCAGACCCCGGGGGCCCCAGCATTTT. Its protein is CASTRPRGPQHF.

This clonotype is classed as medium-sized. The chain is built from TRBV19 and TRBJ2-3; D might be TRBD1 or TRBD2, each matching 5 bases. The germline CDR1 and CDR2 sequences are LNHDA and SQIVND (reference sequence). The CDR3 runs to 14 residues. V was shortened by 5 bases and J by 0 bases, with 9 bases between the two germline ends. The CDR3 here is CASSYRTSTDTQYF. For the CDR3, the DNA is TGTGCCAGTAGTTACAGGACTAGCACAGATACGCAGTATTTT.

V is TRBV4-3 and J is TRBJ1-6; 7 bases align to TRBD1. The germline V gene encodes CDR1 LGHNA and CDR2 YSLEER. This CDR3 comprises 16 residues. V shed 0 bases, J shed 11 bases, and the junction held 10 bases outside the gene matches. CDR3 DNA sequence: TGCGCCAGCAGCCAAGATCAGCGGTCAGGGGGGGCACCCCTCCACTTT. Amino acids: CASSQDQRSGGAPLHF.

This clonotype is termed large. This CDR3 reads CSVGAETGTYEQYF. The CDR3 DNA is TGCAGCGTTGGAGCGGAGACAGGGACCTACGAGCAGTACTTC. The chain employs TRBV29-1 and TRBJ2-7; 7 bases agree with TRBD1. The germline CDR1 and CDR2 sequences are SQVTM and ANQGSEA. This CDR3 comprises 14 residues. V gave up 4 bases and J gave up 2 bases; unmatched junction bases: 8.

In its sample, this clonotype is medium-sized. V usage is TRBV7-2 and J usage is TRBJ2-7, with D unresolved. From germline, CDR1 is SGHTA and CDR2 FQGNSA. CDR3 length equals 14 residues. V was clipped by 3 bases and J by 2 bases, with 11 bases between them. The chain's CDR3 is CASSFPPGTYEQYF. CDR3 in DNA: TGTGCCAGCAGCTTCCCGCCAGGTACCTACGAGCAGTACTTC.

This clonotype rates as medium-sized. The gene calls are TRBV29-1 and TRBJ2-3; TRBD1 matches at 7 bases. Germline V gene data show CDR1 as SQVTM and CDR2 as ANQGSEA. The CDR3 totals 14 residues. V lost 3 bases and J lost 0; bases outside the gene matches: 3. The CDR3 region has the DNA TGCAGCGTTGAGGGGACAGCTAGCACAGATACGCAGTATTTT. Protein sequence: CSVEGTASTDTQYF.

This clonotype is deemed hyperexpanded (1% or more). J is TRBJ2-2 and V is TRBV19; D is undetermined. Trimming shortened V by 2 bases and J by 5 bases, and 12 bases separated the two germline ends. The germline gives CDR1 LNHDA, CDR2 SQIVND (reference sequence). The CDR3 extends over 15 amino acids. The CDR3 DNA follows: TGTGCCAGTAGTATAAAGGGTGTTAGGACCGGGGAGCTGTTTTTT. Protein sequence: CASSIKGVRTGELFF. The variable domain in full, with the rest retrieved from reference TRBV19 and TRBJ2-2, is DGGITQSPKYLFRKEGQNVTLSCEQNLNHDAMYWYRQDPGQGLRLIYYSQIVNDFQKGDIAEGYSVSREKKESFPLTVTSAQKNPTAFYLCASSIKGVRTGELFFGEGSRLTVL.

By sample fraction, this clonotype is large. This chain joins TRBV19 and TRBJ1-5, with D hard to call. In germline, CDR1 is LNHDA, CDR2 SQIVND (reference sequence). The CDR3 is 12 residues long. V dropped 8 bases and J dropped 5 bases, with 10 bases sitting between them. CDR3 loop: CASDEMDQPQHF. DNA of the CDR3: TGTGCCAGTGATGAAATGGATCAGCCCCAGCATTTT.

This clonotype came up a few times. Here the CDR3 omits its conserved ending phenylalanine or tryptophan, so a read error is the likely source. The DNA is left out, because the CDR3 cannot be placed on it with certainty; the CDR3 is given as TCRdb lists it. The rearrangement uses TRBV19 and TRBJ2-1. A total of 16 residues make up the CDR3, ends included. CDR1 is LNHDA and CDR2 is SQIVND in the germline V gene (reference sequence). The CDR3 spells CASSIYASVVYNEQLL.

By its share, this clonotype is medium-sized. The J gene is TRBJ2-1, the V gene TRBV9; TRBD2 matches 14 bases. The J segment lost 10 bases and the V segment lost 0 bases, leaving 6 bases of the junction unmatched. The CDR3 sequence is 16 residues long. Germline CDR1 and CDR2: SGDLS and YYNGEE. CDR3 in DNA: TGTGCCAGCAGCGTAGCGCGACTAGCGGGGGGGAACGAGCAGTTCTTC. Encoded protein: CASSVARLAGGNEQFF.

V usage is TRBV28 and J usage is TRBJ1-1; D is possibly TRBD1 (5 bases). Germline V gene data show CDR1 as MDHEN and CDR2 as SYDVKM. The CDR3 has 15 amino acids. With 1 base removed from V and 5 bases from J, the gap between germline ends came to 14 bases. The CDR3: CASSLSGVVWTEAFF. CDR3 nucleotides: TGTGCCAGCAGTTTATCGGGGGTGGTATGGACTGAAGCTTTCTTT. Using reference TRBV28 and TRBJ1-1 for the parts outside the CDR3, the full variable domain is DVKVTQSSRYLVKRTGEKVFLECVQDMDHENMFWYRQDPGLGLRLIYFSYDVKMKEKGDIPEGYSVSREKKERFSLILESASTNQTSMYLCASSLSGVVWTEAFFGQGTRLTVV.

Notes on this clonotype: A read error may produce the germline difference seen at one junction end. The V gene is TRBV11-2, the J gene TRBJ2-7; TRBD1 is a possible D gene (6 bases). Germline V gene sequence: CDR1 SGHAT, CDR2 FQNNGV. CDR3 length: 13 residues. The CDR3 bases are TGTGCCAGCGGCTTAGGACAGCTCTACGAGCAGTGCTTC. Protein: CASGLGQLYEQCF.

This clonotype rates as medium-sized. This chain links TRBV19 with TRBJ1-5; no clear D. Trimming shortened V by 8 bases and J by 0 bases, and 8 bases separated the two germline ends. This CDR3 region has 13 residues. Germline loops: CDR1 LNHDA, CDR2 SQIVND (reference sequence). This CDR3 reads CASDEYSNQPQHF. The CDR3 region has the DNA TGTGCCAGTGATGAATATAGCAATCAGCCCCAGCATTTT.

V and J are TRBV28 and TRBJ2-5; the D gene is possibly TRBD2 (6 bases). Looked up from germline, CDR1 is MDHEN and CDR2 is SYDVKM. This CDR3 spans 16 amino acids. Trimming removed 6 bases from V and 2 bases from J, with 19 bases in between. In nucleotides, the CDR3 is TGTGCCAGCAGCTCTTTCGCCGCGGGGTGGCAAGAGACCCAGTACTTC. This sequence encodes CASSSFAAGWQETQYF.

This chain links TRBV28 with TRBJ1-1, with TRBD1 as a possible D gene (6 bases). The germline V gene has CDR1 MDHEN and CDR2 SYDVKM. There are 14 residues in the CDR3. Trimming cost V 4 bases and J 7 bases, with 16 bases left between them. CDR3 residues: CASSSGTKEGEAFF. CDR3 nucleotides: TGTGCCAGCAGTTCCGGGACAAAAGAAGGTGAAGCTTTCTTT.